These 24 T cell receptor beta chains were sequenced from one sample in a study of OX40 agonist ivuxolimab in advanced cancers. Sequenced by immunoSEQ multiplex PCR; TCRdb stores in-frame clones only, minus some. Counted here are 40,000 to 45,000 clones, around 87% occurring once; the ten biggest clones make up about 4.3%. Sequencing was performed on CD4+ or CD8+ T cells sorted from blood, taken in a trial of the OX40 agonist ivuxolimab. These TCRs come from an adult with an advanced solid tumor such as melanoma, head and neck, liver or kidney cancer.

This clone was recorded only once. This chain links TRBV28 with TRBJ1-4; D gene uncertain. Germline-derived CDR1 and CDR2 are MDHEN and SYDVKM. V shed 6 bases and J shed 8 bases, with 13 bases lying between them. The CDR3 covers 13 residues. In DNA, the CDR3 is TGTGCCAGCAGGAGGTACTTAGGCGAAAAACTGTTTTTT. Amino acid sequence: CASRRYLGEKLFF.

This clone was seen more than once but under ten times. The rearrangement joins TRBV6-6 to TRBJ1-2, with unresolved D. Germline lookup yields CDR1 MNHNY and CDR2 SVGAGI (reference sequence). V gave up 9 bases and J gave up 5 bases, with 16 bases separating them. The CDR3 has 13 residues. The CDR3 here is CASFREALYGYTF. CDR3 DNA sequence: TGTGCCAGTTTTAGAGAGGCTCTTTATGGCTACACCTTC.

The chain couples TRBV7-2 to TRBJ2-1, with TRBD1 matching 7 bases. CDR3 length equals 13 residues. Germline V gene lookup returns CDR1 SGHTA and CDR2 FQGNSA. The V and J ends lost 5 bases and 8 bases, in that order; junction bases with no gene match: 6. The CDR3 here is CASSRRTGDEQFF. The DNA of the CDR3 is TGTGCCAGCAGCCGCCGAACAGGGGATGAGCAGTTCTTC. The variable domain in full, with the rest retrieved from reference TRBV7-2 and TRBJ2-1, is GAGVSQSPSNKVTEKGKDVELRCDPISGHTALYWYRQSLGQGLEFLIYFQGNSAPDKSGLPSDRFSAERTGGSVSTLTIQRTQQEDSAVYLCASSRRTGDEQFFGPGTRLTVL.

The chain links TRBV4-3 to TRBJ1-6, with D uncertain. Trimming removed 0 bases from V and 10 bases from J, with 16 bases in between. The germline V gene has CDR1 LGHNA and CDR2 YSLEER. CDR3 length: 16 residues. As DNA, the CDR3 is TGCGCCAGCAGCCAAGATAATACGGCTCTCGTCTCACCCCTCCACTTT. It encodes CASSQDNTALVSPLHF.

The chain has TRBV10-1 and TRBJ2-3; tentatively, D is TRBD1 or TRBD2 (7 bases each). The V and J ends lost 3 bases and 6 bases respectively, with 19 bases between them. This CDR3 is 16 amino acids long. The V gene's germline CDR1 is WNHNN and CDR2 SYGVQD (reference sequence). The CDR3: CASSDRTGGSGDTQYF. The CDR3 coding sequence is TGCGCCAGCAGTGACCGGACAGGCGGGAGCGGGGATACGCAGTATTTT.

The chain combines TRBV6-5 with TRBJ2-1, with D tentatively TRBD2 (5 bases). V was cut by 0 bases and J by 0 bases, with 9 bases left in between. From germline, CDR1 is MNHEY and CDR2 SVGAGI. This CDR3 comprises 16 residues. The CDR3 region is CASSYSSGSSYNEQFF. The DNA of the CDR3 is TGTGCCAGCAGTTACTCGTCGGGGAGCTCCTACAATGAGCAGTTCTTC.

The V call is TRBV19, the J call TRBJ2-3; 8 bases line up with TRBD1. J gave up 4 bases and V 5 bases, and 2 bases lay outside the gene matches. The CDR3 is 13 amino acids. Germline assignment: CDR1 LNHDA and CDR2 SQIVND (reference sequence). The CDR3 loop is CASSEQGADTQYF. The CDR3 region has the DNA TGTGCCAGTAGTGAACAGGGGGCAGATACGCAGTATTTT.

This clone was observed a few times. This sequence joins TRBV18 and TRBJ1-1; D unclear. From germline, CDR1 is KGHSH and CDR2 LQKENI. This CDR3 is built from 15 residues. Trimming took 2 bases from V and 5 from J, leaving 15 bases between them. CDR3 coding DNA: TGTGCCAGCTCACCATTCCCAGGATCAGGAACTGAAGCTTTCTTT. Its translation is CASSPFPGSGTEAFF.

This rearrangement joins TRBV6-6 to TRBJ1-3; D is ambiguous. The germline V gene has CDR1 MNHNY and CDR2 SVGAGI (reference sequence). Trimming shortened V by 2 bases and J by 2 bases, and 13 bases separated the two germline ends. This CDR3 region has 16 residues. The CDR3 protein is CASSYAVRRAGNTIYF. The CDR3 nucleotides read TGTGCCAGCAGTTACGCGGTCAGAAGGGCTGGAAACACCATATATTTT.

The chain has TRBV5-4 and TRBJ2-5, with a weak D call TRBD2 (5 bases). From germline, CDR1 is SGHNT and CDR2 YYREEE (reference sequence). The CDR3 length is 15 residues. Trimming stripped 2 bases from V and 7 bases from J, with 18 bases between. For the CDR3, the DNA is TGTGCCAGCAGCTTTCTCGGCGGGCCCGGGTGGACCCAGTACTTC. Translating it yields CASSFLGGPGWTQYF.

The chain couples TRBV30 to TRBJ1-5; D is uncertain. This CDR3 contains 14 residues. Germline V gene sequence: CDR1 GTSNPN, CDR2 SVGIG (reference sequence). Trimming cost V 4 bases and J 2 bases, with 12 bases left between them. The CDR3 coding sequence is TGTGCCTGGACGGGGAATCGGGGCAATCAGCCCCAGCATTTT. It is translated as CAWTGNRGNQPQHF.

The J gene is TRBJ2-2, the V gene TRBV7-3, with 7 bases lining up with TRBD2. This CDR3 is built from 15 residues. After removal of 1 base from V and 4 bases from J, the junction contained 3 bases not matched to a gene. CDR1 is SGHTA, CDR2 FQGTGA, per germline. CDR3 sequence reads: CASSLNGGSTGELFF. CDR3 DNA sequence: TGTGCCAGCAGCTTAAATGGCGGGAGCACCGGGGAGCTGTTTTTT.

The chain carries TRBV5-1 and TRBJ2-1, with D tentatively TRBD2 (8 bases). The germline CDR1 and CDR2 sequences are SGHRS and YFSETQ. CDR3 length equals 17 residues. Trimming cost V 0 bases and J 4 bases, with 17 bases left between them. DNA for the CDR3: TGCGCCAGCAGCTTGGTTGTCGGGGGGGACAGTTACAATGAGCAGTTCTTC. Translated: CASSLVVGGDSYNEQFF.

The V gene is TRBV10-3, the J gene TRBJ1-1; D may be TRBD1 (5 bases). From germline, CDR1 is ENHRY and CDR2 SYGVKD. The CDR3 runs 15 residues. V was pared by 11 bases and J by 0 bases, with 19 bases between. DNA of the CDR3: TGTGCCTCCCTCGAGGGACTTAGTTTGAACACTGAAGCTTTCTTT. Its protein is CASLEGLSLNTEAFF.

This rearrangement joins TRBV28 to TRBJ1-5, with a tentative D call TRBD1 (5 bases). V was clipped by 2 bases and J by 6 bases, with 11 bases between them. CDR3 length: 14 amino acids. Germline CDR1 is MDHEN and CDR2 is SYDVKM. The CDR3 DNA reads TGTGCCAGCAGTTTAGAAAGGGGAGGTCAGCCCCAGCATTTT. Translating gives CASSLERGGQPQHF.

The chain links TRBV7-8 to TRBJ2-5; D remains unclear. Looked up from germline, CDR1 is SGHVS and CDR2 is FQNEAQ. CDR3 size: 16 residues. V dropped 2 bases and J dropped 4 bases, with 17 bases sitting between them. The CDR3 sequence: CASSLNVGFGVETQYF. CDR3 DNA sequence: TGTGCCAGCAGCTTAAATGTGGGATTTGGGGTAGAGACCCAGTACTTC.

This chain uses TRBV5-4 with TRBJ1-1; 8 nucleotides match TRBD1. The CDR3 is 16 residues long. J lost 5 bases, V lost 4 bases, and 13 bases had no gene match. Germline V gene data show CDR1 as SGHNT and CDR2 as YYREEE (reference sequence). The CDR3 sequence is CASSPGQALTGTEAFF. The CDR3, as DNA: TGTGCCAGCAGCCCGGGACAGGCCCTAACAGGGACTGAAGCTTTCTTT.

This sequence joins TRBV5-4 and TRBJ2-1, with 8 bases lining up with TRBD2. The length of the CDR3 is 15 residues. CDR1 is SGHNT and CDR2 is YYREEE in the germline V gene (reference sequence). The junction had 2 bases not matched to a gene; V was cut back by 0 bases and J by 3 bases. The CDR3 sequence: CASSLVAGNYNEQFF. CDR3 bases: TGTGCCAGCAGCTTGGTAGCGGGGAACTACAATGAGCAGTTCTTC.

J is TRBJ2-5 and V is TRBV7-2, with D hard to call. The V gene's germline CDR1 is SGHTA and CDR2 FQGNSA. Trimming left V 1 base short and J 4 bases short, with 10 bases between. The CDR3 is made up of 14 amino acids. CDR3 coding DNA: TGTGCCAGCAGCTTAGTGCCGGTTTCAGAGACCCAGTACTTC. Its protein is CASSLVPVSETQYF.

The chain is built from TRBV28 and TRBJ1-1; TRBD1 agrees at 9 bases. The CDR3 contains 16 residues. The germline V gene has CDR1 MDHEN and CDR2 SYDVKM. The V and J ends lost 2 bases and 1 base, in that order; junction bases with no gene match: 5. Here the CDR3 DNA reads TGTGCCAGCAGTTTAATGGGACAGGGTCAGAACACTGAAGCTTTCTTT. Translated, it gives CASSLMGQGQNTEAFF.

This chain links TRBV19 with TRBJ1-4, with D uncertain. V was cut by 6 bases and J by 7 bases, with 18 bases left in between. The CDR3 is 15 amino acids. Germline values: CDR1 LNHDA, CDR2 SQIVND (reference sequence). In DNA form, the CDR3 reads TGTGCCAGTAGAAGTTTTTCCGGCCCCGGTGAAAAACTGTTTTTT. This gives the protein CASRSFSGPGEKLFF.

The chain recombines TRBV9 with TRBJ1-4; 9 positions agree with TRBD1. Germline assignment: CDR1 SGDLS and CDR2 YYNGEE. The CDR3 runs to 14 residues. The V gene end was trimmed by 2 bases and the J gene end by 5 bases; junction bases not matched to a gene: 1. The CDR3 region is CASSVDRGNEKLFF. The CDR3, as DNA: TGTGCCAGCAGCGTCGACAGGGGGAATGAAAAACTGTTTTTT.

The chain joins TRBV7-9 to TRBJ2-2; D remains ambiguous. Per the germline V gene, CDR1 is SEHNR and CDR2 is FQNEAQ (reference sequence). This CDR3 comprises 15 residues. V lost 1 base to trimming and J lost 4 bases, with 10 bases between them. The CDR3 loop is CASSLGGVSTGELFF. For the CDR3, the DNA is TGTGCCAGCAGCTTAGGTGGGGTTTCCACCGGGGAGCTGTTTTTT.

The chain uses TRBV5-8 and TRBJ2-3, with D perhaps TRBD2 (6 bases). Germline CDR1 SGHTS, CDR2 YDEGEE. Trimming cost V 4 bases and J 0 bases, with 15 bases left between them. This CDR3 region has 16 residues. The CDR3 loop reads CASSPDRGSSTDTQYF. The CDR3 DNA reads as TGTGCCAGCAGCCCCGACCGGGGGTCTAGCACAGATACGCAGTATTTT.